This T cell receptor beta chain came from a study of blood T cell repertoires in COVID-19. Study context: Samples representing acute and convalescent COVID-19 were sourced from the United States, Italy and Spain.

The CDR3 spans 14 residues. Germline lookup yields CDR1 LNHDA and CDR2 SQIVND (reference sequence). V lost 7 bases to trimming and J lost 0 bases, with 12 bases between them. Profiled with immunoSEQ multiplex PCR; TCRdb holds only in-frame clones, not every one. The sample records roughly 150,000 clones, 84% being singletons. Sample: peripheral blood. This TCR was recovered from a woman aged 50 to 65 in a cohort sampled during active or convalescent COVID-19. The chain employs TRBV19 and TRBJ1-1; maybe TRBD1 (5 bases). This chain's CDR3 is CASTTGLMNTEAFF. For the CDR3, the DNA is TGTGCCAGTACGACGGGACTAATGAACACTGAAGCTTTCTTT.